The following is a T cell receptor (beta chain) sequence with its context. Which antigen it targets is not known. Base qualities are missing; no much larger clone stands one base away. These data come from a study of cytomegalovirus exposure and HLA in healthy donors (TCRdb year 2017). Describing the broader study: In an earlier analysis of under 750 of the donors, under 300 Gb of sequence data and 100 million or so unique TCR beta sequences from about 190 million T cells were reported. Both class I and class II loci were covered by HLA typing, at four-digit resolution. In a later analysis, previously published TCR beta repertoires from 666 donors were re-analyzed and high-resolution HLA genotyping was added so that TCR occurrence patterns could be studied. Along with the roughly 610-subject first cohort, a separate validation cohort of approximately 110 different subjects was used. Typing coverage varied by locus: roughly 629-640 donors for A, B, C, DRB1 and DQB1; around 560 for DQA1; around 610 for DPA1; fewer than 480 for DPB1. Because of strong linkage in the cohort, roughly five DR-DQ haplotypes were treated as single units for association and clustering. An early release that covered roughly 600 HLA-typed donors contained approximately 320 gigabases of sequencing data and around 80 million unique TCR sequences. Among around 400 genotyped donors of the cohort, an average of approximately 240,000 unique TCR beta nucleotide sequences was sequenced per donor, of which roughly 17% were non-productive. The study aimed to test whether cataloging public T cell receptors could reveal signatures of past pathogen exposure. All discovery cohort repertoires had been generated on a single sequencing platform. The genetic ancestry cluster associated with self-reported Caucasian donors included over 65% of the 350 to 500 genotyped donors. Rather than drawing on any new phenotypic data, the later analysis identified candidate immune exposures from TCR beta sequences and the way those sequences occurred across donors. An earlier analysis of some 600 of the donors applied high-throughput TCR beta sequencing to assess whether each TCR beta V gene segment acted as functional or pseudogenic. Genome-wide SNP genotypes for about 55% of the roughly 670 donors were used in a later genetic analysis, which treated that subset as a discovery cohort. High-throughput TCR immunosequencing, statistical association of individual TCRs with disease status, and machine learning were combined to predict cytomegalovirus infection status. Donor age, sex, ethnicity and CMV serostatus were compiled together with the repertoire data. Using immunosequencing, the study profiled T cell repertoires from 500 to 800 subjects and related those repertoires to cytomegalovirus serostatus.

The cohort consisted of 600 or so healthy bone marrow donors. All cohort members were sampled while nominally healthy, although unrecorded immune exposures were likely present. The donor was CMV seronegative and was included in the group of a few hundred seronegative cohort members. A peripheral blood sample was collected from each donor, and TCR beta sequencing was performed on peripheral blood mononuclear cells. The Qiagen DNeasy Blood Extraction Kit was used to extract genomic DNA from the blood cell samples. The paper as a whole reports these results and caveats: The study gave a list of 150 to 200 TCR beta chains associated with cytomegalovirus. A further reported finding was that TCR beta sequences accurately predicted the HLA-A and HLA-B alleles for most subjects in the first cohort. HLA typing was unavailable for some donors at each locus, so association tests used only the typed subset. Linkage disequilibrium might explain the correlated functional status among segregating V segments, but an unknown experimental factor could not be excluded. The classifier was reported to diagnose cytomegalovirus status with high specificity and sensitivity in both the original and validation cohorts. CMV serostatus was the only immune exposure information available for the cohort. Across donors, most TCR sequences were observed very rarely, whereas some public TCRs were present in many individuals. In a later analysis, HLA-associated TCR beta chains were found to be more clonally expanded and to have lower generation probabilities than equally common non-associated chains. When HLA alleles, especially DR and DQ, strongly co-occurred, attributing TCR associations to individual alleles was difficult. Specific HLA alleles were associated with more than 15,000 TCR beta sequences at a false discovery rate of 0.05 in a later analysis. The presence/absence analyses assumed that sequencing depth was roughly uniform across donors, and that assumption may not be true. According to a later analysis, most CMV-associated TCR beta chains appeared to be HLA-restricted, and the HLA associations seemed to be driven largely by CMV exposure. Several of the top co-occurrence clusters appeared to be linked to parvovirus B19, influenza, CMV and Epstein-Barr virus, according to a later analysis. The cohort was sequenced for TCR beta chains only, and without alpha or paired-chain data the features that could be detected were limited. In a later analysis, the rate of TCR association differed among HLA loci, with DRB1 alleles having the most associated TCRs and HLA-C alleles having the fewest. Some IMGT-functional V segments, including TRBV6-2 and TRBV6-3, could not be distinguished by the 87-base-pair reads and were therefore excluded. A few of the identified cytomegalovirus-associated TCR beta chains were confirmed in vitro to be specific for cytomegalovirus antigens. A group of highly shared sequence variants was considered likely to be a technical artifact of the sequencing pipeline. The authors suggested that the approach could potentially be generalized to other disease states and immunological phenotypes. A later genetic analysis associated a missense DCLRE1C variant with V-gene and J-gene trimming of TCR beta chains, and an independent cohort replicated the association. Over 15 rarely observed V segments, including chromosome 9 orphons, were excluded from the earlier analysis of approximately 500 of the donors because counts were too low. According to a later genetic analysis, donors in an Asian-associated ancestry cluster had fewer N-insertions in productive TCRs than the roughly 700-donor mean. Broadly in line with IMGT annotations, most TCR beta V segments showed up in productive rearrangements about 87% or about 30% of the time in an earlier analysis of approximately 600 of the donors.

Library method: the immunoSEQ multiplex PCR assay. For the multiplex PCR, a mixture combining 60 forward primers for TCR Vbeta segments and 13 reverse primers for TCR Jbeta segments was used. A multiplex PCR assay on genomic DNA amplified the CDR3 region of rearranged TCR beta genes. On the Illumina HiSeq System, the amplified TCR beta libraries were sequenced as 87-base-pair reads. The authors processed their data as follows. In a later analysis, about 80 million unique TCR beta chains were counted across the approximately 640 repertoires, and roughly 11 million of these chains were shared by at least two donors. A nearest-neighbor algorithm error-corrected the raw reads and collapsed the reads into unique sequences, merging closely related sequences to remove PCR and sequencing errors. CDR3 sequences were aligned to IMGT reference sequences to assign V, D and J gene segments. For a sequence to be retained, a match of at least six nucleotides to both a V gene segment and a J gene segment was required. A rearrangement counted as productive if the CDR3 had no stop codons and remained in frame with V and J, and every other rearrangement counted as non-productive. CDR3 was defined according to IMGT convention as the region running from the second conserved V-encoded cysteine to the conserved J-encoded phenylalanine. The earlier analysis of about 530 of the donors excluded any sequence lacking an unambiguous match to a single V gene segment. In an earlier analysis of 587 of the donors, a V segment was called functional when productive rearrangements were above 56.7%, and segregating when the standard deviation between donors exceeded 5%. To diagnose cytomegalovirus status from the catalog of TCR beta chain sequences, a statistical classification framework was built. In a later analysis, TCR nucleotide sequences were compared against IMGT/GENE-DB human TR gene sequences so that V and J genes could be assigned. Using the TCRdist pipeline, a later analysis assigned CDR3 sequences along with most-parsimonious VDJ recombination scenarios. A later analysis defined each TCR beta chain by its CDR3 amino acid sequence plus V-gene family, and excluded reads lacking a unique V-gene family. As a way to deal with suspected cross-contamination and a sequencing artifact, a later analysis dropped under 600 nucleotide sequences that were highly shared and had low generation probability. A later analysis calculated a clonal expansion index for each public chain from normalized within-repertoire ranks of inferred template counts. In a later analysis, generation probabilities were computed with a VDJ recombination model fitted to out-of-frame rearrangements, and the resulting probabilities were checked against IGoR. A later analysis scored TCR-TCR, TCR-HLA and TCR-CMV co-occurrence with hypergeometric tests, applying a repertoire-size bias correction to TCR pairs. False discovery rates were estimated in a later analysis by permuting HLA or CMV assignments 20 times. In a later analysis, co-occurring TCRs were grouped using DBSCAN, with TCRdist sequence similarity added in when clustering inside HLA-allele-positive subsets. Co-occurrence clustering excluded repertoires with fewer than 30,000 or more than 120,000 public chains, plus five with anomalous nucleotide sharing. The immuneACCESS repertoire file appears here via TCRdb, limited to in-frame rearrangements. These files lack a portion of the clones; in checked studies, under half of the deficit traces to unresolved V genes, and the cause of the others is not known. The V and J calls and the clone size are those of that table, but D and trimming were determined from the DNA. The table for this sample lists around 120,000 clones; about four fifths of them were counted only once. Together, the top ten hold around 3.6% of the sample.

CDR1 MNHNS and CDR2 SASEGT are derived from the germline V gene. V and J lose 1 base and 1 base, and a span of 10 bases separates them. The CDR3 runs 15 residues from the cysteine to the phenylalanine. The DNA shown is the 45-base CDR3, in frame from base 1. The sequence was collected from a woman between 40 and 50 years old in good health and CMV-seronegative. Sequencing was carried out using PBMCs. The chain is assembled from TRBV6-1 and TRBJ1-2; there is no confident call for the D gene. The nucleotide sequence reads as follows: TGTGCCAGCAGTGAAGACTTCCCGAATAACTATGGCTACACCTTC. It specifies CASSEDFPNNYGYTF.